This T cell receptor beta chain emerged from a study of beta chain features in type 1 diabetes. Study-wide results and limits: Type 1 diabetes patients showed a moderate but significant shortening of TCRB CDR3s in all four CD4+ subsets.

The isolated RNA, all of it, was reverse transcribed, so expressed TCRB transcripts were what got sequenced. Generated by immunoSEQ multiplex PCR, the TCRdb table keeps only in-frame clones and is missing some. The profile shows about 370,000 clones, more than 13% of them singletons. V lost 0 bases and J lost 4; bases outside the gene matches: 4. CDR1 is GTSNPN, CDR2 SVGIG, per germline (reference sequence). The CDR3 totals 15 residues. Worth noting for this clone: What it binds is unknown.

This sequence joins TRBV30 and TRBJ2-1, with 9 positions matching TRBD2. The source is a woman in her late teens or twenties in good health. Sequenced sample: naive CD4+ T cells from blood. The DNA of the CDR3 is TGTGCCTGGAGTGTAAGGCTAGCGGGATACAATGAGCAGTTCTTC. Its protein product is CAWSVRLAGYNEQFF.